This TCR beta chain emerged from a study of shared T cell receptors in the human thymus. Germline CDR1 reads MNHNS; CDR2 reads SASEGT. V was trimmed by 4 bases and J by 2 bases, leaving 12 bases between them. The CDR3 extends over 15 amino acids. Measured with immunoSEQ multiplex PCR; TCRdb has only the in-frame clones, and not every one. This table holds hundreds of thousands of clones, more than 70% found once. These data also formed part of another study, on human thymus T cells. That paper adds: Thymus specimens were resections from corrective heart surgery. In thymic and blood repertoires alike, V and J usage looked biased. In unrelated individuals, thymic repertoires overlapped highly, according to related research.

The receptor was derived from a boy under three years old with a congenital heart defect. The V and J genes are TRBV6-1 and TRBJ2-1; D is possibly TRBD2 (6 bases). Sequencing was performed on thymocytes. CDR3 DNA sequence: TGTGCCAGCAGTGGACACCGGGGGACCTACAATGAGCAGTTCTTC. This gives the protein CASSGHRGTYNEQFF.